This TCR beta chain is drawn from a study of CD8 T cells in Susac syndrome. Random hexamers primed reverse transcription of about 0.5 to 1 ug RNA. Each CDR3 protein is one row after TCRdb ran MiXCR on the immunoSEQ multiplex PCR reads. This table holds 190,000 or so distinct CDR3 sequences, 90% to 95% found once. This clonotype occurred once. The V and J ends lost 2 bases and 5 bases respectively, with 13 bases between them. The length of the CDR3 is 14 residues. Germline V gene data show CDR1 as SGHVS and CDR2 as FQNEAQ. The chain carries TRBV7-8 and TRBJ2-7, with TRBD1 as a possible D gene (6 bases). The TCR comes from a human donor with multiple sclerosis. Material: CD4+ T cells from PBMCs. Here the CDR3 DNA reads TGTGCCAGCAGCTTAAATAGGCAGGGGAACGAGCAGTACTTC. It yields the protein CASSLNRQGNEQYF.